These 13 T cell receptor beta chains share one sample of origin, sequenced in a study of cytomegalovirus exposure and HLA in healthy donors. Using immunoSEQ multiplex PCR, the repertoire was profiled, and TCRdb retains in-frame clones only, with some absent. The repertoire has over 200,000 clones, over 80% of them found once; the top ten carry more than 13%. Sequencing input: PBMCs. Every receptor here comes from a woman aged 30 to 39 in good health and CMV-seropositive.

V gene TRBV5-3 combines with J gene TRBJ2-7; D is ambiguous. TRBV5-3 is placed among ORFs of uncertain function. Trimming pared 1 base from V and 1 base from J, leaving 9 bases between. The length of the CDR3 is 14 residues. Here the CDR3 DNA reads TGTGCCAGAAGCTTGAGCCCGCCATCCTACGAGCAGTACTTC. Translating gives CARSLSPPSYEQYF.

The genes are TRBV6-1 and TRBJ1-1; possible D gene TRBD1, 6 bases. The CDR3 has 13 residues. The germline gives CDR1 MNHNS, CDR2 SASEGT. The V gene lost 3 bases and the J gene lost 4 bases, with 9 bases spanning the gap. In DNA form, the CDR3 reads TGTGCCAGCAGTGAGGGCAGGGGCACTGAAGCTTTCTTT. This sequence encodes CASSEGRGTEAFF.

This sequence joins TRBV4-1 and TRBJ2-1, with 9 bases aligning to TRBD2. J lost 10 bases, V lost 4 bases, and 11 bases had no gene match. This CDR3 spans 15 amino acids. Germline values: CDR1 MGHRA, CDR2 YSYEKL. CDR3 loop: CASSPTGGRAREQFF. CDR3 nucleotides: TGCGCCAGCAGCCCAACCGGCGGGAGGGCGAGGGAGCAGTTCTTC.

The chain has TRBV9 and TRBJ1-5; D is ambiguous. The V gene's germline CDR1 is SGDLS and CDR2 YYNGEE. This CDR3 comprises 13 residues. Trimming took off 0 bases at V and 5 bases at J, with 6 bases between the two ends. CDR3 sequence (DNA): TGTGCCAGCAGCGTAGCCGCAGATCAGCCCCAGCATTTT. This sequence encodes CASSVAADQPQHF.

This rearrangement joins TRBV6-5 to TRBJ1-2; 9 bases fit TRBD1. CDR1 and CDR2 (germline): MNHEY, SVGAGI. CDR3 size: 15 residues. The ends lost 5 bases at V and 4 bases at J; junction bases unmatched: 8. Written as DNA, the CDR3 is TGTGCCAGCAGTAAGGGGGACAGGGTGGCCTATGGCTACACCTTC. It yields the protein CASSKGDRVAYGYTF.

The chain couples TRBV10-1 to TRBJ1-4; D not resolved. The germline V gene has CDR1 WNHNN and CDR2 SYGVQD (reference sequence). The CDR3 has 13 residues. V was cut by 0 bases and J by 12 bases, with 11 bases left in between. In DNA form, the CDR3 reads TGCGCCAGCAGTGAGTCGGCCGGTTTTGAACTGTTTTTT. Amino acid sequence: CASSESAGFELFF.

CDR3 residues: CASSPKEGTVDEQYF. The CDR3 DNA sequence: TGTGCCAGCAGCCCTAAGGAGGGAACGGTGGACGAGCAGTACTTC. This chain connects TRBV4-2 to TRBJ2-7, with D possibly TRBD2 on 6 matching bases. V dropped 4 bases and J dropped 5 bases, with 18 bases sitting between them. The germline gives CDR1 LGHNA, CDR2 YNFKEQ. The CDR3 is made up of 15 amino acids.

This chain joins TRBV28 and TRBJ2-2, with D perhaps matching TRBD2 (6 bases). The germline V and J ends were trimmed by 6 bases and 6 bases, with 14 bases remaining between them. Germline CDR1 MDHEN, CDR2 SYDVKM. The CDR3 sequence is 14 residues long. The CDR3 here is CASSTGGNPGELFF. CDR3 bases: TGTGCCAGCAGCACCGGAGGGAATCCCGGGGAGCTGTTTTTT. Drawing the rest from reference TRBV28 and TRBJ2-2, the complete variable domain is DVKVTQSSRYLVKRTGEKVFLECVQDMDHENMFWYRQDPGLGLRLIYFSYDVKMKEKGDIPEGYSVSREKKERFSLILESASTNQTSMYLCASSTGGNPGELFFGEGSRLTVL.

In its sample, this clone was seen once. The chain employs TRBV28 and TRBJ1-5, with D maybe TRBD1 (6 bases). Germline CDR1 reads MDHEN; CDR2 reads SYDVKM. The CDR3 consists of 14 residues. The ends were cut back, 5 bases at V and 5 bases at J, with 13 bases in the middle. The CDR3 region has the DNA TGTGCCAGCAGTCTGGGGACATCGTATCAGCCCCAGCATTTT. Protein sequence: CASSLGTSYQPQHF.

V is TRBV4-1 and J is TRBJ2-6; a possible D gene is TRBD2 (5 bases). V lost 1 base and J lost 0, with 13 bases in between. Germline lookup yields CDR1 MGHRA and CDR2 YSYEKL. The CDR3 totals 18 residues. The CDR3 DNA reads TGCGCCAGCAGCCAAGGGAGAGGGCCGCTCTCTGGGGCCAACGTCCTGACTTTC. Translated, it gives CASSQGRGPLSGANVLTF.

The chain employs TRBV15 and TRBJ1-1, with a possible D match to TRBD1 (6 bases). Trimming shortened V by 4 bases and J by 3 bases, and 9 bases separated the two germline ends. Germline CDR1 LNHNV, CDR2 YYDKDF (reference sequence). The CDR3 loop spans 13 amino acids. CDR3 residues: CATSNYRDTEAFF. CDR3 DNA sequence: TGTGCCACCAGCAACTACAGGGACACTGAAGCTTTCTTT.

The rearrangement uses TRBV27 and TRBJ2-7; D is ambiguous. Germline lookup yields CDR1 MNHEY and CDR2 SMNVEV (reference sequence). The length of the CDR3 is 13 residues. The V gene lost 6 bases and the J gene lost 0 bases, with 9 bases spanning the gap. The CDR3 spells CASSPMSSYEQYF. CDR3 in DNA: TGTGCCAGCAGCCCCATGAGCTCCTACGAGCAGTACTTC.

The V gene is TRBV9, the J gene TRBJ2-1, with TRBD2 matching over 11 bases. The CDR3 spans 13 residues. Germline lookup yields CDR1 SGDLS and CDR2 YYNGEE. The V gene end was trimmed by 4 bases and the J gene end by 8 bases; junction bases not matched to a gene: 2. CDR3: CASSSGLADEQFF. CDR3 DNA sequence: TGTGCCAGCAGCTCGGGACTAGCGGATGAGCAGTTCTTC.